The 9 T cell receptor beta chains below all came from one sample that was sequenced in a study of blood T cell repertoires in COVID-19. This table comes from immunoSEQ multiplex PCR, and its TCRdb copy is limited to in-frame clones, with some not included. Among about 120,000 clones, 80% to 90% were seen once, and the ten largest hold 4.6%. Sequenced material: peripheral blood. These TCRs come from a woman aged 45-65 years with acute or convalescent COVID-19.

With regard to this clone: The identical CDR3 is also encoded by other nucleotide sequences in the sample. The rearrangement links TRBV2 to TRBJ1-1, with a possible D match to TRBD1 (5 bases). Trimming cost V 6 bases and J 1 base, with 9 bases left between them. This CDR3 is 13 amino acids long. Germline CDR1 is SNHLY and CDR2 is FYNNEI. CDR3 sequence (DNA): TGTGCCAGCAGAGCCGACAGGAACACTGAAGCTTTCTTT. Its protein product is CASRADRNTEAFF.

In DNA form, the CDR3 reads TGTGCCAGCAGCGGAATGGGAGTCCGCAATGAGCAGTTCTTC. It yields the protein CASSGMGVRNEQFF. The rearrangement links TRBV7-9 to TRBJ2-1, with D perhaps matching TRBD2 (5 bases). Per the germline V gene, CDR1 is SEHNR and CDR2 is FQNEAQ (reference sequence). The CDR3 is made up of 14 amino acids. With 5 bases removed from V and 6 bases from J, the gap between germline ends came to 14 bases.

This chain joins TRBV24-1 and TRBJ1-1; weak D call: TRBD1 (5 bases). Germline V gene lookup returns CDR1 KGHDR and CDR2 SFDVKD. Trimming shortened V by 7 bases and J by 10 bases, and 18 bases separated the two germline ends. The CDR3 consists of 13 residues. CDR3 nucleotides: TGTGCCACCAGCCCATTTGGGGCAGGGCCAGCTTTCTTT. Its protein product is CATSPFGAGPAFF.

The chain joins TRBV10-3 to TRBJ2-3, with D uncertain. V was trimmed by 3 bases and J by 2 bases, leaving 6 bases between them. This CDR3 has 13 residues. Germline assignment: CDR1 ENHRY and CDR2 SYGVKD. The CDR3 DNA reads as TGTGCCATCAGTGATGGGCCCACAGATACGCAGTATTTT. Amino acid sequence: CAISDGPTDTQYF.

The genes are TRBV6-1 and TRBJ1-2; TRBD1 matches 8 bases. The V gene end was trimmed by 4 bases and the J gene end by 7 bases; junction bases not matched to a gene: 17. The CDR3 has 17 residues. Germline values: CDR1 MNHNS, CDR2 SASEGT. CDR3 nucleotide sequence: TGTGCCAGCAGTGTCAATCCCCCCTCGACAGGGGTCCCTGGCTACACCTTC. Translated, it gives CASSVNPPSTGVPGYTF.

This chain connects TRBV5-5 to TRBJ2-5, with 10 bases lining up with TRBD2. Germline CDR1 SGHKS, CDR2 YYEKEE (reference sequence). The CDR3 runs 16 residues. J gave up 2 bases and V 4 bases, and 8 bases lay outside the gene matches. The CDR3 reads CASSPLGSGGQETQYF. CDR3 coding DNA: TGTGCCAGCAGCCCGTTGGGTAGCGGGGGGCAAGAGACCCAGTACTTC.

The chain carries TRBV3-1 (or the pseudogene TRBV3-2) and TRBJ2-4; 9 bases align to TRBD2. Per germline, CDR1 LGHDT and CDR2 YNNKEL (reference sequence). This CDR3 is built from 18 residues. Trimming took 1 base from V and 3 from J; bases not matched to a gene: 10. CDR3 sequence reads: CASSQVAGSGSVKNIQYF. The CDR3 DNA reads as TGTGCCAGCAGCCAAGTTGCGGGTAGCGGGAGTGTCAAAAACATTCAGTACTTC.

The chain carries TRBV10-3 and TRBJ2-3; 7 positions agree with TRBD1. V shed 4 bases, J shed 9 bases, and the junction held 1 base outside the gene matches. The CDR3 is 11 residues long. The germline V gene encodes CDR1 ENHRY and CDR2 SYGVKD. The CDR3 sequence: CAISAGQTQYF. The CDR3 region has the DNA TGTGCCATCAGTGCGGGACAGACGCAGTATTTT.

The chain joins TRBV25-1 to TRBJ2-1, with TRBD1 identical over 9 bases. V lost 3 bases to trimming and J lost 7 bases; unmatched junction nucleotides: 7. CDR1 is MGHDK and CDR2 is SYGVNS in the germline V gene. The CDR3 length is 15 residues. The CDR3 loop reads CASSDRGQGKNEQFF. The DNA of the CDR3 is TGTGCCAGCAGTGATAGGGGACAGGGTAAGAATGAGCAGTTCTTC. Supplemented by reference TRBV25-1 and TRBJ2-1, the full variable domain reads EADIYQTPRYLVIGTGKKITLECSQTMGHDKMYWYQQDPGMELHLIHYSYGVNSTEKGDLSSESTVSRIRTEHFPLTLESARPSHTSQYLCASSDRGQGKNEQFFGPGTRLTVL.